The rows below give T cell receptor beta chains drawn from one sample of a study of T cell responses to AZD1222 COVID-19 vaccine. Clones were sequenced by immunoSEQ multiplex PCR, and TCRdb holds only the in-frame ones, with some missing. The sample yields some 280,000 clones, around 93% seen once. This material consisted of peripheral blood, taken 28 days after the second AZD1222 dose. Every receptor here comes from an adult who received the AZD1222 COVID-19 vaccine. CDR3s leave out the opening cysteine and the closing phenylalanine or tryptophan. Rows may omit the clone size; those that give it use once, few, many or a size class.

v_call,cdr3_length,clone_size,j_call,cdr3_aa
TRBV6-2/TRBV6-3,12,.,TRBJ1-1,ASSSNLRRTEAF
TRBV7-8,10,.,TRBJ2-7,ASSLGSYEQY
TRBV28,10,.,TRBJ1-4,ASHTLPRKLF
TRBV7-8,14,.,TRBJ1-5,ASSLGGGASNQPQH
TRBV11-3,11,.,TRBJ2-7,ASSLASAYEQY
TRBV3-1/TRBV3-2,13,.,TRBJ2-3,ASSPWDRETDTQY
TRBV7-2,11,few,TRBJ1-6,ASSLGPGSPLH
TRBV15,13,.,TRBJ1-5,ATSPGQGPNQPQH
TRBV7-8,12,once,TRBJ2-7,ASSRRTGVYEQY
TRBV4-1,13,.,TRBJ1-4,ASRRTGGTNEKLF
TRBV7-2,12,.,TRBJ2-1,ASRYSGSGNEQF
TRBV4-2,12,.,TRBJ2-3,ASSQDQGTDTQY
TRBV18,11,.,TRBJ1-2,ASSPRVIEGYT
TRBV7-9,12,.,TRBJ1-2,ASSAGLPNYGYT
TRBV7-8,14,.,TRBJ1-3,ASSRTRQFSGNTIY
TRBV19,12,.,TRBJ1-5,ASSYPLGGQPQH
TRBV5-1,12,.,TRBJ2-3,ASSLAESTDTQY
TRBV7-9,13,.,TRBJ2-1,ASREGLAGGNEQF
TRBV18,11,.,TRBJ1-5,ASSPDSNQPQH
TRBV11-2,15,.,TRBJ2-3,ASSPGSRGRITDTQY
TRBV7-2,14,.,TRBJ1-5,ASSSPGQGSNQPQH
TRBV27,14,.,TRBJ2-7,ASSSPRGGPPYEQY
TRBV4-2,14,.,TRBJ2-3,ASSQVGSGSTDTQY
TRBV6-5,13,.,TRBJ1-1,ASSYSRDPSTEAF
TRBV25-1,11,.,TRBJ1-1,ASSELMGYEAF
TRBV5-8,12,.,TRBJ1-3,ASSFDRGRNTIY
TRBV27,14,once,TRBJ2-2,ASSRSAPGNTGELF
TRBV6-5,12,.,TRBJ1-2,ASSSRTPNYGYT
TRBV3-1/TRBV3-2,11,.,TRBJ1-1,ASSQEHRAGAF
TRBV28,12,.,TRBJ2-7,ASIRSGRSYEQY
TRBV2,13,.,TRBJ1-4,ASLQGIPTNEKLF
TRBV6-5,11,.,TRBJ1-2,ASSYSGSKGYT
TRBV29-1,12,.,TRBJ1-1,SHQDSTKNTEAF